The 17 T cell receptor beta chains presented below share a single source sample, sequenced in a study of T cells in Graves' hyperthyroidism and ophthalmopathy. From RNA transcripts, TCR beta CDR3 regions were amplified. Initially, a first-round RT-PCR of the TCR CDR3 employed the HTBI primer set. TCRdb re-called the multiplex PCR reads through MiXCR, storing one row per CDR3 protein. The table has about 270,000 distinct CDR3 sequences, roughly 22% seen once. Sequencing input: blood. Receptors were obtained from a woman aged 40 to 50 with Graves' ophthalmopathy.

This clonotype was counted only a few times. The CDR3 DNA is TGTGCCAGCTGCAGGGGGCAGGGCAGGGGCAATCAGCCCCAGCATTTT. This encodes CASCRGQGRGNQPQHF. This chain connects TRBV6-2 or TRBV6-3 to TRBJ1-5; 8 nucleotides agree with TRBD1. The V gene's germline CDR1 is MNHEY and CDR2 SVGEGT. The CDR3 has 16 amino acids. With V trimmed by 8 bases and J by 2 bases, 11 bases remained unmatched.

This clonotype has a count of ten or more. The chain has TRBV11-2 and TRBJ1-5, with D unclear. Germline V gives CDR1 SGHAT, CDR2 FQNNGV. The V gene lost 0 bases and the J gene lost 0 bases, with 6 bases spanning the gap. The CDR3 runs 15 residues. In nucleotides, the CDR3 is TGTGCCAGCAGCTTAGAAGGAATTAGCAATCAGCCCCAGCATTTT. This sequence encodes CASSLEGISNQPQHF. The complete variable domain, with remaining parts taken from reference TRBV11-2 and TRBJ1-5, reads EAGVAQSPRYKIIEKRQSVAFWCNPISGHATLYWYQQILGQGPKLLIQFQNNGVVDDSQLPKDRFSAERLKGVDSTLKIQPAKLEDSAVYLCASSLEGISNQPQHFGDGTRLSIL.

The table lists this clonotype with many counts. The chain links TRBV7-3 to TRBJ2-2; no clear D. CDR1 is SGHTA, CDR2 FQGTGA, per germline. Trimming removed 5 bases at V and 4 bases at J, with 14 bases between. CDR3 length: 15 amino acids. CDR3 bases: TGTGCCAGCAGCCCCCACGCCGTAAGCACCGGGGAGCTGTTTTTT. It encodes CASSPHAVSTGELFF.

This clonotype occurred many times. V and J are TRBV20-1 and TRBJ2-6, with D unclear. This CDR3 comprises 12 residues. The V end lost 2 bases, the J end lost 3 bases, and 2 bases lay between the germline ends. Looked up from germline, CDR1 is DFQATT and CDR2 is SNEGSKA (reference sequence). The CDR3 DNA is TGCAGTGCTAGACGTGGGGCCAACGTCCTGACTTTC. The encoded protein is CSARRGANVLTF.

This clonotype was seen repeatedly, ten times or more. A much larger clone is a single base away; this may be a read error. CDR3: CATFRGPDRDYEQYF. CDR3 nucleotide sequence: TGTGCCACCTTTCGAGGGCCCGACCGAGACTACGAGCAGTACTTC. The gene calls are TRBV28 and TRBJ2-7, with a tentative D call TRBD2 (5 bases). This CDR3 region has 15 residues. Trimming took 10 bases from V and 3 from J, leaving 22 bases between them. The germline V gene has CDR1 MDHEN and CDR2 SYDVKM.

This clonotype showed up just once. The chain couples TRBV7-2 to TRBJ2-5; tentatively, D is TRBD1 (6 bases). CDR1 SGHTA and CDR2 FQGNSA come from the germline V gene. The V and J ends lost 1 base and 2 bases respectively, with 11 bases between them. The CDR3 loop spans 15 amino acids. CDR3 residues: CASSLGVQGQETQYF. Written as DNA, the CDR3 is TGTGCCAGCAGCTTAGGAGTACAGGGTCAAGAGACCCAGTACTTC. Filled out from reference TRBV7-2 and TRBJ2-5, the complete variable domain reads GAGVSQSPSNKVTEKGKDVELRCDPISGHTALYWYRQSLGQGLEFLIYFQGNSAPDKSGLPSDRFSAERTGGSVSTLTIQRTQQEDSAVYLCASSLGVQGQETQYFGPGTRLLVL.

This clonotype was found many times. V gene TRBV5-1 combines with J gene TRBJ1-2; D gene ambiguous. V lost 0 bases and J 0 bases, leaving 6 bases between the germline ends. The V gene's germline CDR1 is SGHRS and CDR2 YFSETQ. The CDR3 has 14 residues. This CDR3 is CASSLEAANYGYTF. Here the CDR3 DNA reads TGCGCCAGCAGCTTGGAGGCAGCTAACTATGGCTACACCTTC.

This clonotype was seen repeatedly, ten times or more. This sequence joins TRBV2 and TRBJ2-7; the match to TRBD2 covers 10 bases. The V gene's germline CDR1 is SNHLY and CDR2 FYNNEI. Trimming took 2 bases from V and 1 from J; bases not matched to a gene: 11. The CDR3 is 18 residues long. CDR3: CASSEWLAGVLISYEQYF. CDR3 sequence (DNA): TGTGCCAGCAGTGAATGGCTAGCGGGGGTCTTGATTTCCTACGAGCAGTACTTC.

A remark on this clonotype: A much larger clone differs from this one at a single base, so this may be a read error. The chain recombines TRBV7-9 with TRBJ1-2; D ambiguous. This CDR3 comprises 15 residues. CDR1 and CDR2 (germline): SEHNR, FQNEAQ (reference sequence). Between the trimmed V and J ends, which lost 2 bases and 3 bases, there was a span of 13 bases. The DNA of the CDR3 is TGTGCCAGCAGCTTATCCGAGGGAATCGACTATGGCTACACCTTC. This translates into CASSLSEGIDYGYTF. The whole variable domain, filled in from reference TRBV7-9 and TRBJ1-2, reads DTGVSQNPRHKITKRGQNVTFRCDPISEHNRLYWYRQTLGQGPEFLTYFQNEAQLEKSRLLSDRFSAERPKGSFSTLEIQRTEQGDSAMYLCASSLSEGIDYGYTFGSGTRLTVV.

This clonotype was found a few times. The J gene is TRBJ2-2, the V gene TRBV6-5; D call uncertain. V lost 2 bases to trimming and J lost 5 bases, with 9 bases between them. Germline CDR1 reads MNHEY; CDR2 reads SVGAGI. The CDR3 contains 14 residues. CDR3 region: CASSYLTGTGELFF. The CDR3 DNA reads TGTGCCAGCAGTTACCTGACGGGTACCGGGGAGCTGTTTTTT.

The chain combines TRBV6-1 with TRBJ2-5; 7 bases map to TRBD1. The CDR3 totals 15 residues. Unmatched junction bases numbered 9, after V lost 6 bases and J lost 2 bases. Germline V CDR1 and CDR2: MNHNS, SASEGT. Written as DNA, the CDR3 is TGTGCCAGCAGAAGGGGGACAGTTGATCAAGAGACCCAGTACTTC. Protein product: CASRRGTVDQETQYF.

Many counts were recorded for this clonotype. The chain links TRBV28 to TRBJ2-5, with 13 bases fitting TRBD2. This CDR3 has 15 amino acids. Per germline, CDR1 MDHEN and CDR2 SYDVKM. Losses at the gene ends were 7 bases for V and 2 bases for J; bases not matched to a gene: 4. The CDR3 bases are TGTGCCAGCATAGGACTAGCGGGAGTGCAAGAGACCCAGTACTTC. It encodes CASIGLAGVQETQYF.

The genes are TRBV4-1 and TRBJ2-5; a weak D match, TRBD2 (6 bases). Germline CDR1 MGHRA, CDR2 YSYEKL. This CDR3 is 13 amino acids long. The V end was cut by 4 bases, the J end by 7 bases, with 13 bases between. CDR3 nucleotide sequence: TGCGCCAGCAGCCGAGGCCAGGAGGGGACCCAGTACTTC. Translating it yields CASSRGQEGTQYF.

This clonotype was recorded at least ten times. This chain connects TRBV20-1 to TRBJ2-4; TRBD2 agrees at 15 bases. The CDR3 extends over 13 amino acids. Looked up from germline, CDR1 is DFQATT and CDR2 is SNEGSKA (reference sequence). The V gene end was trimmed by 5 bases and the J gene end by 9 bases; junction bases not matched to a gene: 2. As DNA, the CDR3 is TGCAGTGCTGGACTAGCGGGAGGGGGCATTCAGTACTTC. Its translation: CSAGLAGGGIQYF.

The sample holds many counts of this clonotype. The chain employs TRBV11-1 and TRBJ2-2; D might be TRBD1 (6 bases). Germline values: CDR1 SGHAT, CDR2 FQDESV (reference sequence). This CDR3 contains 16 residues. V was shortened by 6 bases and J by 1 base, with 15 bases between the two germline ends. CDR3 sequence reads: CASRAPWTENTGELFF. The CDR3 bases are TGTGCCAGCAGAGCGCCTTGGACAGAGAACACCGGGGAGCTGTTTTTT.

The chain uses TRBV10-1 and TRBJ1-5; 10 bases fit TRBD1. CDR1 is WNHNN and CDR2 is SYGVQD in the germline V gene (reference sequence). With 1 base clipped from V and 4 bases from J, the junction kept 4 bases outside the gene matches. The CDR3 extends over 16 amino acids. CDR3 loop: CASSEFRDRGNQPQHF. In nucleotides, the CDR3 is TGCGCCAGCAGTGAGTTCCGGGACAGGGGTAATCAGCCCCAGCATTTT.

This clonotype has at least ten counts. J is TRBJ2-2 and V is TRBV6-1, with 8 bases matching TRBD1. The length of the CDR3 is 16 residues. The V gene's germline CDR1 is MNHNS and CDR2 SASEGT. The junction had 13 bases not matched to a gene; V was cut back by 6 bases and J by 7 bases. The CDR3 protein is CASRTGQAGGYGELFF. In nucleotides, the CDR3 is TGTGCCAGCAGGACGGGACAGGCCGGTGGTTACGGGGAGCTGTTTTTT.